This TCR beta chain was identified in a study of T cell responses to AZD1222 COVID-19 vaccine (dated by TCRdb to about 2021). Turning to the overall study: A total of roughly 240 trial participants underwent TCR sequencing, of whom 200 to 220 received two doses of AZD1222 and some 26 received two doses of the MenACWY control vaccine. Trial participants were enrolled by age into subgroups of 18-55, 56-69 and 70-plus years, and around 150, 28 and 57 TCR-sequenced participants, respectively, were included in these subgroups.

Sample time point, as interpreted from the label and publication: about 28 days (+/-7) after the second vaccine dose. AZD1222 recipients with second doses at about 4 weeks or about 12 weeks were pooled, because spike-specific TCR depth and breadth did not differ between schedules. The vaccinee samples were drawn from two UK trials, COV001 and COV002, one of which was a single-blind randomized controlled phase 2/3 trial testing AZD1222 (ChAdOx1 nCoV-19) in healthy adults. Trial participant PBMC samples were collected at day 0 and day 28 after the second dose for TCRbeta chain sequencing. The CDR3 regions of human TCRbeta chains were analyzed by immunosequencing. As for the authors' bioinformatics: Repertoire TCRs were matched against a reference library of SARS-CoV-2-specific TCRs generated with the MIRA antigen-specificity platform. Breadth was defined as the fraction of unique TCRs that were SARS-CoV-2-associated. Depth was defined as the fraction of total T cells that were SARS-CoV-2-associated. Each spike-specific TCR was assigned to its reactive spike region and to a CD4 or CD8 class using the MIRA data. Log10-transformed breadth and depth values were compared by one-way ANOVA with Sidak's multiple comparisons tests. TCRdb obtained this table from immuneACCESS and retained in-frame rearrangements with V and J assigned. These tables miss some clones; where compared with another copy, unresolved V genes account for less than half of the shortfall, and the remainder is unexplained. The DNA was the basis for D and trimming; V, J and clone size are from that table. The sample data list under 95,000 clones, and around nine tenths of these were observed just once. The ten largest account for about 7% of the sample.

General study outcomes and caveats: No day 14 peak-response samples were available, so repertoires were characterized only after the peak T cell response. Conclusions about previously exposed vaccinees were limited because only six or seven AZD1222 recipients were SARS-CoV-2 seropositive at baseline. Participants were mostly white British, with more females than males. The authors suggested clonal diversity may have been underestimated. The 56-69-year group was small, and its depth increase did not reach significance, likely because of low power. Reportedly, close to half of the unique spike-specific TCRs recognized epitopes lying outside the regions that are mutated in the B.1.351 and B.1.1.7 variants. Spike-specific TCR breadth and depth rose significantly after two AZD1222 doses compared with day 0 and with MenACWY recipients. The whole spike protein was spanned by vaccine-associated CD4 TCRs, and dominant responses were seen in regions 160-218 and 743-854.

CDR1 and CDR2, looked up from the germline V gene (reference sequence), are MNHEY and SMNVEV. The CDR3 runs 17 residues from the cysteine to the phenylalanine. The entry retains the CDR3 DNA only, 51 bases that are in frame from base 1. Ends trimmed: V by 5 bases, J by 0 bases; bases unmatched to a gene: 10. Comments on this clone: The antigen this receptor binds is unknown. No base qualities exist here, and no much larger clone lies one base off it.

The sequence joins TRBV27 to TRBJ2-7, and TRBD2 aligns with 10 junction nucleotides. This sequence was found in an adult who received the AZD1222 COVID-19 vaccine. This specimen consisted of peripheral blood, obtained 28 days after the second AZD1222 dose. The CDR3 sequence is CASSPLAGVPSSYEQYF. The DNA sequence is as follows: TGTGCCAGCAGTCCCCTAGCGGGAGTGCCTAGCTCCTACGAGCAGTACTTC.